The entry below gives a single TCR beta chain sequence along with its context. This receptor's antigen is unknown. Base qualities are not provided; no much larger clone lies one nucleotide away. Sorted unstimulated T cells and proliferating T cells recovered from mixed lymphocyte reactions were subjected to TCRbeta CDR3 sequencing. Fresh whole blood from ten HLA-typed healthy donors served as the source for isolating PBMCs. To map where alloreactive clones came from, unstimulated CD4+ regulatory T cells were FACS-sorted. The sample is drawn from a study of siplizumab effects on memory and regulatory T cells (dated by TCRdb to between 2018 and 2021). About the investigation overall: The effect of the anti-CD2 antibody siplizumab on alloreactive T-cell subsets was examined in allogeneic mixed lymphocyte reactions constructed from human PBMCs.

The investigation overall reported the following: Roughly 75-95% of proliferating CD4+ or CD8+ clones could not be assigned a naive or memory phenotype. The cumulative frequency of alloreactive sequences that could be traced back to unstimulated CD4+ memory T cells was significantly reduced by siplizumab. No functional confirmation was obtained for the suppressive function of proliferating Tregs from siplizumab cultures. Unstimulated naive T cells appeared to be more diverse than memory T cells, and naive cells seemed to make a substantial contribution to the alloresponse. Among mappable alloreactive CD4+ clones, the Treg-derived fraction averaged approximately 66% with siplizumab versus about 27% in control reactions. Sequences below about 10^-5 frequency were poorly captured, so only a minor fraction of alloreactive clones could be mapped to unstimulated subsets.

Libraries were made using the immunoSEQ multiplex PCR assay. Roughly 10^5 TCR templates per sample were assayed on the deep sequencing platform. Genomic DNA extracted from sorted T cells was used for TCRbeta CDR3 sequencing. Per the source publication's procedure: The R programming language was used for clonal analysis of TCRbeta CDR3 data. Alloreactive CD4+ and CD8+ clones were defined by comparing unstimulated samples with post-reaction CFSE-low samples. Alloreactive CD4+ clones were assigned to regulatory or non-regulatory origin by matching sequences to sorted unstimulated Treg and non-Treg repertoires. What TCRdb holds here is the immuneACCESS table cut down to in-frame rearrangements. Part of the clones is not present; checked against another copy, under half of the missing clones reflect an unresolved V gene, and the others are unexplained. D and trimming come from the DNA, and the V and J calls and clone size come from that table. This sample lists around 68,000 clones; over 75% were detected once. The ten largest clones add up to about 1.7% of the sample.

Sequencing was carried out using Tregs sorted from blood. This TCR was sampled from a human donor in good health.

The nucleotide sequence reads as follows: TGTGCCAGCAGTTCAGGGTATACGCAGTATTTT. Its translation reads: CASSSGYTQYF. The chain is encoded by TRBV28 joined to TRBJ2-3; the D gene is possibly TRBD1, with 5 bases matching. The CDR3 measures 11 amino acids from cysteine to phenylalanine. The only DNA kept is the CDR3, 33 bases in frame from the first base. The germline V gene supplies CDR1 MDHEN and CDR2 SYDVKM. Trimming at the junction amounts to 4 bases on V and 7 bases on J, and the germline ends lie 6 bases apart.